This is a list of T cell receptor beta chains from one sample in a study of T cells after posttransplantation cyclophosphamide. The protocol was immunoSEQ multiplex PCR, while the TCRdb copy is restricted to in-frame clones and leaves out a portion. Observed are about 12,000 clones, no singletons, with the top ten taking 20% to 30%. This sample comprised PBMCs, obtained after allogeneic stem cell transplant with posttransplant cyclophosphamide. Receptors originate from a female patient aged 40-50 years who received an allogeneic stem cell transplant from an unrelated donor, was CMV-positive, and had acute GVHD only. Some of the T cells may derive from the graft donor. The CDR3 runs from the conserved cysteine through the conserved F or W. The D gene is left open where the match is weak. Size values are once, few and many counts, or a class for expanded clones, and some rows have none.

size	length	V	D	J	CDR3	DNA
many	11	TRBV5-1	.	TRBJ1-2	CASSLTGGYTF	TGCGCCAGCAGCTTGACAGGAGGCTACACCTTC
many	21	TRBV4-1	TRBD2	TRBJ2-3	CASSQKGTSGGPGRTTDTQYF	TGCGCCAGCAGCCAAAAGGGGACTAGCGGGGGGCCGGGACGTACCACAGATACGCAGTATTTT
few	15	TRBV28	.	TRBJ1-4	CASRDTGRGSEKLFF	TGTGCCAGCAGAGACACGGGTCGGGGGTCCGAAAAACTGTTTTTT
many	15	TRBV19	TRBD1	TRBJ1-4	CASNPAGTENEKLFF	TGTGCCAGTAATCCCGCCGGGACAGAAAATGAAAAACTGTTTTTT
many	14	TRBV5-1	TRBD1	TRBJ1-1	CASSLGQGASIAFF	TGCGCCAGCAGCTTGGGGCAGGGGGCGAGTATAGCTTTCTTT
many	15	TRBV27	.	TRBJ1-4	CASSLSSRGSEKLFF	TGTGCCAGCAGTTTAAGCTCCAGGGGTAGTGAAAAACTGTTTTTT
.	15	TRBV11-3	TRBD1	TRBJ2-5	CASSLEGQEGETQYF	TGTGCCAGCAGCTTAGAGGGACAGGAGGGAGAGACCCAGTACTTC
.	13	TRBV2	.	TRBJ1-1	CASSYTEQEGSFF	TGTGCCAGCAGCTACACCGAACAGGAGGGATCTTTCTTT
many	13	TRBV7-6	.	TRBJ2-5	CASSQPTRETQYF	TGTGCCAGCAGCCAGCCGACTAGGGAGACCCAGTACTTC
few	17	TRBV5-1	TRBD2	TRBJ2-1	CASSLVAAGTSIDEQFF	TGCGCCAGCAGCTTGGTTGCCGCCGGGACTAGTATCGATGAGCAGTTCTTC
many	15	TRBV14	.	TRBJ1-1	CASSPLGAMNTEAFF	TGTGCCAGCAGCCCCCTGGGAGCTATGAACACTGAAGCTTTCTTT
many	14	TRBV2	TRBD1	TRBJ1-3	CASRGQFSGNTIYF	TGTGCCAGCCGGGGACAGTTCTCTGGAAACACCATATATTTT
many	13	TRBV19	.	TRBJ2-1	CASSPLPTGEQFF	TGTGCCAGTAGTCCTCTCCCGACGGGAGAGCAGTTCTTC
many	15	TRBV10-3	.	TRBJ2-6	CAISSDSSGANVLTF	TGTGCCATCAGCTCCGACAGCTCTGGGGCCAACGTCCTGACTTTC
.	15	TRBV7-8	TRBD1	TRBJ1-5	CASSLATGGGQPQHF	TGTGCCAGCAGCTTAGCTACAGGGGGCGGTCAGCCCCAGCATTTT
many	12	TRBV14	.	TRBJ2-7	CASSQDGYEQYF	TGTGCCAGCAGCCAAGACGGCTACGAGCAGTACTTC
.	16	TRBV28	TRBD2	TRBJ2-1	CASSLAGGSGNNEQFF	TGTGCCAGCAGTTTAGCCGGGGGTAGCGGGAACAATGAGCAGTTCTTC
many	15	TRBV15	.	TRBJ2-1	CATSARSPVYNEQFF	TGTGCCACCAGCGCTCGGAGTCCCGTTTACAATGAGCAGTTCTTC
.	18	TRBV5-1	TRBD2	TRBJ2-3	CASSLGLTSGTSTDTQYF	TGCGCCAGCAGTCTTGGGTTGACTAGCGGGACTAGCACAGATACGCAGTATTTT
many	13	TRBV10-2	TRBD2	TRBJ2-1	CASSEIPRGGLFF	TGCGCCAGCAGTGAAATCCCGCGGGGGGGCTTGTTCTTC
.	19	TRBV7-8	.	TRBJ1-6	CASSFLLVGASSYNSPLHF	TGTGCCAGCAGCTTTTTGTTAGTAGGGGCGAGCTCCTATAATTCACCCCTCCACTTT
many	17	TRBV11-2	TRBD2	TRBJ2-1	CASSLLAGGPWDNEQFF	TGTGCCAGCAGCCTATTAGCGGGAGGGCCCTGGGACAATGAGCAGTTCTTC
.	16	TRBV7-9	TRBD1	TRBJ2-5	CASSLALGQGAETQYF	TGTGCCAGCAGCTTAGCGCTGGGACAGGGGGCAGAGACCCAGTACTTC
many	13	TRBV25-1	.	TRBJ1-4	CASRTENNEKLFF	TGTGCCAGCAGGACAGAGAATAATGAAAAACTGTTTTTT
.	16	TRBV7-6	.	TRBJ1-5	CASSLAAGVSNQPQHF	TGTGCCAGCAGCTTAGCCGCAGGGGTTAGCAATCAGCCCCAGCATTTT
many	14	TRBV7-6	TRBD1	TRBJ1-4	CASSFGQGDEKLFF	TGTGCCAGCAGCTTCGGACAGGGGGACGAAAAACTGTTTTTT
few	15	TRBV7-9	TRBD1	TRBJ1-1	CASSYNRGQNTEAFF	TGTGCCAGCAGCTACAACAGGGGGCAGAACACTGAAGCTTTCTTT
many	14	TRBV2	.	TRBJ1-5	CASSGQDFNQPQHF	TGTGCCAGCAGTGGCCAGGACTTCAATCAGCCCCAGCATTTT
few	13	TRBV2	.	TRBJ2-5	CASKPLVIETQYF	TGTGCCAGCAAGCCCCTAGTTATAGAGACCCAGTACTTC
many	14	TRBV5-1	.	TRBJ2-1	CASSLGQPYNEQFF	TGCGCCAGCAGCTTGGGACAGCCTTACAATGAGCAGTTCTTC
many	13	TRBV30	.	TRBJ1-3	CAWRSPGGNTIYF	TGTGCCTGGAGGTCCCCAGGAGGAAACACCATATATTTT
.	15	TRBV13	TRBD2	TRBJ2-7	CASSTRLAVGGEQYF	TGTGCCAGCAGCACCCGACTAGCTGTTGGAGGTGAGCAGTACTTC
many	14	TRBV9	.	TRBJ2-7	CASSGGTSSYEQYF	TGTGCCAGCAGCGGCGGAACTAGCTCCTACGAGCAGTACTTC
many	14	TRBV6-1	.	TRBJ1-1	CASTLPAHNTEAFF	TGTGCCAGCACCCTCCCCGCACATAACACTGAAGCTTTCTTT
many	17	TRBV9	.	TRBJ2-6	CASSPTGLHSGANVLTF	TGTGCCAGCAGCCCGACGGGACTGCACTCTGGGGCCAACGTCCTGACTTTC
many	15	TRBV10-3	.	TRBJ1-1	CAISEFGQLNTEAFF	TGTGCCATCAGTGAGTTTGGGCAGTTGAACACTGAAGCTTTCTTT
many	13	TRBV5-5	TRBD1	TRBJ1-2	CASSRTGGGGYTF	TGTGCCAGCAGCCGAACAGGGGGCGGAGGCTACACCTTC
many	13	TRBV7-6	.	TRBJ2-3	CASSLGGPDTQYF	TGTGCCAGCAGCTTAGGGGGCCCAGATACGCAGTATTTT
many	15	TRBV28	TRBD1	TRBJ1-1	CASRPLQGAAAEAFF	TGTGCCAGCAGGCCGCTACAGGGGGCAGCAGCCGAAGCTTTCTTT
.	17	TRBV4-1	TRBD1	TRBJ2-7	CASSQQRQGGPSYEQYF	TGCGCCAGCAGCCAACAAAGACAGGGGGGACCCTCCTACGAGCAGTACTTC
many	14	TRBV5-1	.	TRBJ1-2	CASSPAGGLGGYTF	TGCGCCAGCAGTCCTGCGGGGGGGCTTGGTGGCTACACCTTC
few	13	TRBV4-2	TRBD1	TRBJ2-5	CASSRQGAETQYF	TGTGCCAGCAGCCGACAGGGGGCGGAGACCCAGTACTTC
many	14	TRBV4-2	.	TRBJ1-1	CASSHDRSNTEAFF	TGTGCCAGCAGCCACGACAGGTCTAACACTGAAGCTTTCTTT
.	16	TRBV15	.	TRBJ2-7	CATSRDRRESPYEQYF	TGTGCCACCAGCAGAGACCGGCGGGAATCACCCTACGAGCAGTACTTC
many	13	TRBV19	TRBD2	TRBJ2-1	CASSSGRASEQFF	TGTGCCAGTAGTAGCGGGAGGGCAAGTGAGCAGTTCTTC
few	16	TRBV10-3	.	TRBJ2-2	CAIKEHGGANTGELFF	TGTGCCATCAAGGAGCACGGCGGAGCAAACACCGGGGAGCTGTTTTTT
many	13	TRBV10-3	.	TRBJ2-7	CAIRTGSGYEQYF	TGTGCCATCAGAACAGGGTCTGGGTACGAGCAGTACTTC
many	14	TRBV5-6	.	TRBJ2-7	CASSFQVSSYEQYF	TGTGCCAGCAGCTTCCAGGTCAGCTCCTACGAGCAGTACTTC
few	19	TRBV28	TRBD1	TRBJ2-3	CASSLGQGVSRLSTDTQYF	TGTGCCAGCAGTTTAGGACAGGGGGTATCCCGCCTCAGCACAGATACGCAGTATTTT
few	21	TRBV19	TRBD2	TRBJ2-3	CASSFQTGTSGYQAFTDTQYF	TGTGCCAGTAGTTTTCAGACCGGGACTAGCGGATATCAGGCGTTCACAGATACGCAGTATTTT
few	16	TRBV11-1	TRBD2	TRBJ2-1	CASSLARIGLAGGRFF	TGTGCCAGCAGCTTAGCCCGAATTGGACTAGCGGGAGGCCGGTTCTTC
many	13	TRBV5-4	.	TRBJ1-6	CASSLDSSTPLHF	TGTGCCAGCAGCTTGGACAGCAGCACACCCCTCCACTTT
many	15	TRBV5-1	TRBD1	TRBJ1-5	CASSLVPGGGQPQHF	TGCGCCAGCAGCTTGGTACCAGGGGGCGGTCAGCCCCAGCATTTT
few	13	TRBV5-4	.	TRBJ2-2	CASSLPGPGELFF	TGTGCCAGCAGCTTGCCCGGTCCCGGGGAGCTGTTTTTT